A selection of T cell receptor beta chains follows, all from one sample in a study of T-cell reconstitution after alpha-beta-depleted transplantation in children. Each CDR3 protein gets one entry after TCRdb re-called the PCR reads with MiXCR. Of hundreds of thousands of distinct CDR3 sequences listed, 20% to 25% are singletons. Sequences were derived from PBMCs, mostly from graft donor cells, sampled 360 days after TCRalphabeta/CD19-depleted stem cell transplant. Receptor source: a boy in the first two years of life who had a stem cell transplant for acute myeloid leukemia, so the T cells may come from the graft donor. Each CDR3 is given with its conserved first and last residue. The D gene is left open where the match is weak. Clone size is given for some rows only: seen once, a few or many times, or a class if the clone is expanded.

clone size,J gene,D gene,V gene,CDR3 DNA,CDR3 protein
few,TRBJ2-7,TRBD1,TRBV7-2,TGTGCCAGCGGCCCGGGACAGGGGTCTGAGCAGTACTTC,CASGPGQGSEQYF
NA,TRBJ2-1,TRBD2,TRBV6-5,TGTGCCAGCAGTTCCGAGCGGGGGGGCCATCATGAGCAGTTCTTC,CASSSERGGHHEQFF
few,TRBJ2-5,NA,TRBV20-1,TGCAGTGCTCGTGGGGTGAAGGGGACCCAGTACTTC,CSARGVKGTQYF
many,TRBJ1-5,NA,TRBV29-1,TGCAGCGTTATTGACGGGAATAGCAATCAGCCCCAGCATTTT,CSVIDGNSNQPQHF
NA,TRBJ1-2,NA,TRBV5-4,TGTGCCAGCAGCTTGGAGGATAACTATGGCTACACCTTC,CASSLEDNYGYTF
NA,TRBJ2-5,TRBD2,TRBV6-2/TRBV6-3,TGTGCCAGCAGTTTGCTAGCGGAGTCCGGGGAGACCCAGTACTTC,CASSLLAESGETQYF
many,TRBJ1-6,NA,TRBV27,TGTGCCAGCAGCTCCTATAATTCACCCCTCCACTTT,CASSSYNSPLHF
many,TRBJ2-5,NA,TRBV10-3,TGTGCCATCAGTGAGTCGGGGGGTCGACAAGAGACCCAGTACTTC,CAISESGGRQETQYF
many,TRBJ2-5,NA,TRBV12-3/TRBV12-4,TGTGCCAGCAGTTCCCGGCAGCAAGAGACCCAGTACTTC,CASSSRQQETQYF
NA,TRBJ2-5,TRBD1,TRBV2,TGTGCCACTGGACAGGGGCACGGGGAGACCCAGTACTTC,CATGQGHGETQYF
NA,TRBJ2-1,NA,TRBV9,TGTGCCAGCAGCGTATCTACGGAAACAGGGCAGAACTTCGATGAGCAGTTCTTC,CASSVSTETGQNFDEQFF
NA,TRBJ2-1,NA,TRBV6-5,TGTGCCAGCAGTTACCCCTTGGCGGGGAGCTACAATGAGCAGTTCTTC,CASSYPLAGSYNEQFF
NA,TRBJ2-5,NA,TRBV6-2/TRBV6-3,TGTGCCAGCAGTTACTCGATATCAACCCAAGAGACCCAGTACTTC,CASSYSISTQETQYF
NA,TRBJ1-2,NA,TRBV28,TGTGCCAGCAGACGACTACCGACGGGCGGCTATGGCTACACCTTC,CASRRLPTGGYGYTF
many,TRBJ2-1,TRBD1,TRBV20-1,TGCAGTGCCCGAGAGCGGCTGGACAGGGGGCACGATGAGCAGTTCTTC,CSARERLDRGHDEQFF
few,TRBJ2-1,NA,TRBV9,TGTGCCAGCAGCGTACAACACAATGAGCAGTTCTTC,CASSVQHNEQFF
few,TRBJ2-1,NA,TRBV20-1,TGCAGTGCTAGAGATGTGCTAAGCCCAGGGGGGAGCTCCTACAATGAGCAGTTCTTC,CSARDVLSPGGSSYNEQFF